The sequence of this T cell receptor beta chain was determined in a study of regulatory T cells in long-lasting Graves disease (dated by TCRdb to the early 2020s). About the investigation overall: Patients with newly diagnosed Graves' disease had been on antithyroid drugs for under 3 months. Peripheral blood TCR sequencing and RNA sequencing compared persistent Graves' disease patients with newly diagnosed Graves' disease patients. The study was conducted in China and was registered as a clinical trial. TCR sequencing covered about 13 persistent and around 20 newly diagnosed Graves' disease patients, approximately 33 samples in total. Points the paper makes about the study in general: The authors noted that the small sample size was a limitation that may lower accuracy. Only peripheral blood was studied, because thyroid tissue, the primary lesion, was inaccessible. Sequencing and analysis were restricted to the TCR beta chain. Preferential use of TRBV28, TRBJ1-2 and TRBJ2-5 was observed in persistent disease, whereas TRBV20-1 and TRBJ2-1 were favored in newly diagnosed disease. More public clonotypes were shared among persistent patients (under 3,000) than among newly diagnosed patients (roughly 960). Compared with newly diagnosed patients, persistent Graves' disease patients had lower TCR Shannon entropy and fewer highly expanded clones, which suggests clonal expansion.

V loses 0 bases at its end and J loses 6 bases; junction bases beyond the gene matches: 6. The CDR1 and CDR2 encoded by the germline V gene are SGHRS and YFSETQ. Its CDR3 holds 15 amino acids, cysteine through phenylalanine. The entry retains the CDR3 DNA only, 45 bases that are in frame from base 1. Many counts were recorded for this clonotype. Its antigen specificity is not known. No base quality values were provided; no much bigger clone lies one nucleotide off. Per the publication, the time point label means: newly diagnosed GD, antithyroid drugs for less than 3 months. For both TCR sequencing and RNA sequencing, RNA was extracted from PBMCs using TRIzol. The diagnosis of Graves' disease followed American Thyroid Association guidelines. Recruitment of patients was carried out at an endocrinology department in Xi'an, China. From each patient, approximately 9.9 milliliters of peripheral blood was collected into an EDTA anticoagulant tube. PBMCs were isolated by Ficoll Paque Plus density gradient separation without further T cell sorting. An Agilent 2100 Bioanalyzer and agarose gel were used to check RNA quality, and a NanoDrop 2000 was used to measure RNA concentration.

Library preparation used multiplex PCR. TCRdb shows the sequencer as Illumina HiSeq 4000. iRepertoire HTBI primers and Arm-PCR amplification of CDR3 regions were used to construct TCR beta libraries. Before sequencing, the PCR products went through gel purification. The authors' analysis ran thus. A total of around 66 TRBV and more than twelve TRBJ segments were identified across samples and were used for gene usage analysis of CDR3 amino acid clonotypes. Filtered high-quality paired reads were merged into contigs using COPE and FqMerger. BLAST was used to align contigs to IMGT TRBV, TRBD and TRBJ reference genes, with CDR3 defined following IMGT. Any clonotype with a frequency above 0.1% was classified as a highly expanded clone. Shannon entropy served as the measure of repertoire diversity, while the Gini coefficient captured V-J evenness. A clonotype was considered public if more than one individual shared it. In-frame beta chains were kept once TCRdb had trimmed the public reads at Q25 with fastp and called clones with MiXCR. Under each unique CDR3 protein, matching rows form one entry showing the most common genes and DNA. These V and J calls derive from TCRdb rather than the authors' analysis. In all, the sample holds around 230,000 distinct CDR3 sequences, and roughly 18% of those were seen once. The top ten clonotypes cover approximately 20% of the sample.

The sequences come from peripheral blood mononuclear cells (PBMCs), collected at new diagnosis, from a patient treated with antithyroid drugs. The V gene is TRBV5-1 and the J gene is TRBJ1-1; 9 nucleotides in the junction match TRBD1. This clonotype was sampled from a female donor with Graves disease. Read as DNA, the sequence is TGCGCCAGCAGCTTGGTCTCGGGACAGGGAGCTGAAGCTTTCTTT. Its protein is CASSLVSGQGAEAFF.